A selection of T cell receptor beta chains follows, all from one sample in a study of CD8+ T cells in alopecia areata. Libraries were prepared by immunoSEQ multiplex PCR; TCRdb keeps only in-frame clonotypes and omits some of them. The repertoire holds around 190,000 clones, with 64% as singletons. Sequencing used CD4+ T cells sorted from blood, obtained around week 50, from a patient treated with tofacitinib. These receptors all come from a human donor with alopecia areata. CDR3s include the opening cysteine and the closing phenylalanine or tryptophan. The D gene is left open where the match is weak. Not all rows give a size; the values are once, few, many and, for expanded clones, a class.

.,TRBJ1-1,.,TRBV9,TGTGCCAGCAGCGTAGGGTTTACGGGCACTGAAGCTTTCTTT,CASSVGFTGTEAFF
.,TRBJ2-7,TRBD1,TRBV29-1,TGCAGCGTTGTTGGACAGGGAGATCACGAGCAGTACTTC,CSVVGQGDHEQYF
.,TRBJ2-7,.,TRBV29-1,TGCAGCGTCGAACAGGGCGTGCAGTACTTC,CSVEQGVQYF
.,TRBJ2-1,.,TRBV5-1,TGCGCCAGCAGCTTGCGTACCAGCGGCGTACAATCCTCCTACAATGAGCAGTTCTTC,CASSLRTSGVQSSYNEQFF
.,TRBJ2-5,.,TRBV10-1,TGCGCCAGCAGTGTCCGCGGGACCGGGAAAGAGACCCAGTACTTC,CASSVRGTGKETQYF
.,TRBJ1-5,.,TRBV30,TGTGCCTGGAGTGACCTTGGGTCTCGCCAGCCCCAGCATTTT,CAWSDLGSRQPQHF
.,TRBJ2-1,.,TRBV7-8,TGTGCCAGCGGCGCGAGGGAAAGCTCCTACAATGAGCAGTTCTTC,CASGARESSYNEQFF
once,TRBJ1-5,TRBD1,TRBV2,TGTGCCAGCAGTGATAGGGGACAGGGGAATCAGCCCCAGCATTTT,CASSDRGQGNQPQHF
.,TRBJ2-2,.,TRBV29-1,TGCAGCGTTAATGACGCCACCGGGGAGCTGTTTTTT,CSVNDATGELFF
.,TRBJ1-1,.,TRBV5-6,TGTGCCAGCAGCTTCATACGAACAGTGAACACTGAAGCTTTCTTT,CASSFIRTVNTEAFF
.,TRBJ1-1,TRBD1,TRBV7-9,TGTGCCAGCAGAGGGGACAGTCCCACTGAAGCTTTCTTT,CASRGDSPTEAFF
.,TRBJ2-7,.,TRBV11-3,TGTGCCAGCAGCTTAGAAGGATACGAGCAGTACTTC,CASSLEGYEQYF
.,TRBJ2-5,TRBD2,TRBV2,TGTGCCAGCTCTCGTTTGGGACTAGCGGGGACGGAGACCCAGTACTTC,CASSRLGLAGTETQYF
few,TRBJ2-3,TRBD1,TRBV19,TGTGCCAGTACCGACAGGGGGTTTGGAGATACGCAGTATTTT,CASTDRGFGDTQYF
.,TRBJ2-1,TRBD2,TRBV29-1,TGCAGCGTCCCGGGACTAGCGGGGGAAGAGCAGTTCTTC,CSVPGLAGEEQFF
.,TRBJ1-2,.,TRBV19,TGTGCCAAAGCCAGGGTTTACAACTATGGCTACACCTTC,CAKARVYNYGYTF
.,TRBJ1-1,TRBD1,TRBV30,TGTGCCTGTACGACAGGGCACACTGAAGCTTTCTTT,CACTTGHTEAFF
.,TRBJ1-4,TRBD1,TRBV2,TGTGCCAGAAGAACAGGGGGTAATGAAAAACTGTTTTTT,CARRTGGNEKLFF
.,TRBJ1-1,.,TRBV5-1,TGCGCCAGCAGCTACAGGGTGAACACTGAAGCTTTCTTT,CASSYRVNTEAFF
.,TRBJ2-7,.,TRBV29-1,TGCAGCGTTGTGATCAGAGCCTACGAGCAGTACTTC,CSVVIRAYEQYF
.,TRBJ1-1,TRBD1,TRBV30,TGTGCCTGGAGTAGGGACAGGCGTGAAGCTTTCTTT,CAWSRDRREAFF
.,TRBJ2-7,.,TRBV27,TGTGCCAGCAGTTTAGTCGCTAGCTCCTACGAGCAGTACTTC,CASSLVASSYEQYF
.,TRBJ2-1,.,TRBV5-1,TGCGCCAGCAGCTTGGTTCTGAGCTCCTACAATGAGCAGTTCTTC,CASSLVLSSYNEQFF
.,TRBJ1-4,.,TRBV25-1,TGTGCCAGCAGTATTAGTGGAAAACTGTTTTTT,CASSISGKLFF
.,TRBJ2-3,.,TRBV4-3,TGCGCCAGCGGATCCTATAGCACAGATACGCAGTATTTT,CASGSYSTDTQYF
.,TRBJ2-7,TRBD1,TRBV6-1,TGTGCCAGCACCGAGGACAGGGTTCAGTACTTC,CASTEDRVQYF
.,TRBJ1-1,.,TRBV7-9,TGTGCCAGCAGCAACACGAGGAACACTGAAGCTTTCTTT,CASSNTRNTEAFF
.,TRBJ1-2,.,TRBV30,TGTGCCTGGAGTTTTCTGGCCCCCAACTATGGCTACACCTTC,CAWSFLAPNYGYTF
.,TRBJ2-5,.,TRBV15,TGTGCCACCAGCAGAGAGATAGGGACGCCTTCGGAGACCCAGTACTTC,CATSREIGTPSETQYF
once,TRBJ2-1,.,TRBV29-1,TGCAGCGTTGACAGTGGGAGTGGGCAGTTCTTC,CSVDSGSGQFF
.,TRBJ2-3,.,TRBV30,TGTGCCTGGAGTCCAGGCGGTAGCACAGATACGCAGTATTTT,CAWSPGGSTDTQYF
.,TRBJ1-6,.,TRBV5-1,TGCGCCAGCAGCTCGGCCTCCGAGGGATCACCCCTCCACTTT,CASSSASEGSPLHF
.,TRBJ2-7,.,TRBV6-5,TGTGCCAGCAGCCGTGCGTTACCGGGGGACGAGCAGTACTTC,CASSRALPGDEQYF
.,TRBJ2-2,.,TRBV5-6,TGTGCCAGCAGCTCTGTTACCGGGGAGCTGTTTTTT,CASSSVTGELFF
.,TRBJ2-1,.,TRBV16,TGTGCCAGCAGCCAATCGGCCAGTAGCTCCTACAATGAGCAGTTCTTC,CASSQSASSSYNEQFF
.,TRBJ2-5,.,TRBV27,TGTGCCAGCAGACCTACGTCGCAAGAGACCCAGTACTTC,CASRPTSQETQYF
.,TRBJ2-5,.,TRBV30,TGTGCCCTCCGGGGACAAGAGACCCAGTACTTC,CALRGQETQYF
.,TRBJ2-1,TRBD2,TRBV9,TGTGCCAGCAGCGCACTAGCGGGGTTTGATGAGCAGTTCTTC,CASSALAGFDEQFF
.,TRBJ2-3,.,TRBV15,TGTGCCACCAGCAGTAACAGGGAAAAGTATTTT,CATSSNREKYF
.,TRBJ2-1,.,TRBV28,TGTGCCAGCAGTTTATTCCGGCGGGGAGGTTCGTTGGAGCAGTTCTTC,CASSLFRRGGSLEQFF
.,TRBJ2-4,.,TRBV7-6,TGTGCCAGCAGCTCCATCAATGGCAAAATTCAGTACTTC,CASSSINGKIQYF
.,TRBJ1-2,.,TRBV30,TGTGCCTGGAGTCGACGGGACGGACCAGTGGATGGCTACACCTTC,CAWSRRDGPVDGYTF
.,TRBJ2-7,TRBD1,TRBV15,TGTGCCACCAGCATCACCCTAGGGACACAGGGGGCGAACGAGCAGTACTTC,CATSITLGTQGANEQYF
.,TRBJ2-5,.,TRBV30,TGTGCCTGGAGTGGGGGGGACCAAGAGACCCAGTACTTC,CAWSGGDQETQYF
few,TRBJ2-3,TRBD1,TRBV4-3,TGCGCCAGCAGCCAAGGGCAACAGGGGGCCGCAGATACGCAGTATTTT,CASSQGQQGAADTQYF
.,TRBJ1-1,.,TRBV7-9,TGTGCCAGCAGCTCACGCCGATCCGGATTTTTTTCGTCGGGTGAAGCTTTCTTT,CASSSRRSGFFSSGEAFF
.,TRBJ1-5,.,TRBV28,TGTGCCAGCAGTTTAACAGGATATCAGCCCCAGCATTTT,CASSLTGYQPQHF
.,TRBJ2-5,.,TRBV9,TGTGCCAGCAGCCGTGGGGGGACGGAGACCCAGTACTTC,CASSRGGTETQYF
.,TRBJ2-1,TRBD1,TRBV25-1,TGTGCCAGCAGCAAGGGACAGAACAATGAGCAGTTCTTC,CASSKGQNNEQFF
.,TRBJ1-6,.,TRBV2,TGTGCCAGCAGTGTCCTGCGGCAGGGCAATTCACCCCTCCACTTT,CASSVLRQGNSPLHF
.,TRBJ1-2,.,TRBV7-9,TGTGCCAGCAGCTTACAAAACTATGGCTACACCTTC,CASSLQNYGYTF
few,TRBJ1-1,.,TRBV4-3,TGCGCCAGCAGCCAAGAACAGGAAACTGAAGCTTTCTTT,CASSQEQETEAFF
.,TRBJ2-3,.,TRBV29-1,TGCGGATTGGGGGCGAGTGCAGATACGCAGTATTTT,CGLGASADTQYF
.,TRBJ1-5,TRBD1,TRBV7-2,TGTGCCAGCAGCCCGGACAGGGGGCGCGGTCAGCCCCAGCATTTT,CASSPDRGRGQPQHF
.,TRBJ1-6,.,TRBV6-1,TGTGCCAGCAGTGAAGCGGCGAGCTCCTATAATTCACCCCTCCACTTT,CASSEAASSYNSPLHF
.,TRBJ2-7,TRBD1,TRBV2,TGTGCCAGCAGTGACGGGACAGTTACATCTTACGAGCAGTACTTC,CASSDGTVTSYEQYF
many,TRBJ2-3,TRBD2,TRBV7-2,TGTGCCAGCAGCCGGGACTACGACACAGATACGCAGTATTTT,CASSRDYDTDTQYF
once,TRBJ2-2,TRBD2,TRBV5-8,TGTGCCAGCAGCCGCGGTAGCGGGGAGGACGGGGAGCTGTTTTTT,CASSRGSGEDGELFF
.,TRBJ2-5,TRBD1,TRBV29-1,TGCAGCGTTGGACAGGGGTTTGGAGAGACCCAGTACTTC,CSVGQGFGETQYF
.,TRBJ2-1,.,TRBV5-6,TGTGCCAGCAGCTTTACCGGGCGTGCCCCGAATGAGCAGTTCTTC,CASSFTGRAPNEQFF